Sequencing of this TCR beta chain was carried out in a study of blood T cell repertoires in COVID-19. Authors' analysis steps: Nucleated cell counts were estimated from reference gene primer amplification. Some clones are missing from TCRdb's copy, which holds only in-frame ones; the method was immunoSEQ multiplex PCR. V and J calls and clone size are as listed in that table; D and trimming were resolved from the DNA. Found here are 200,000 to 250,000 clones, approximately 86% of them singletons; the top ten hold roughly 1.3%. After removal of 2 bases from V and 4 bases from J, the junction contained 10 bases not matched to a gene. CDR1 is LGHDT and CDR2 is YNNKEL in the germline V gene (reference sequence). This CDR3 region has 17 residues.

The rearrangement joins TRBV3-1 (or the pseudogene TRBV3-2) to TRBJ2-3, with 9 bases fitting TRBD1. Input material: peripheral blood. The TCR sequence derives from a young woman with COVID-19, enrolled during active disease. The CDR3 protein is CASSQPIRTGVADTQYF. For the CDR3, the DNA is TGTGCCAGCAGCCAACCGATTAGGACAGGGGTGGCAGATACGCAGTATTTT.